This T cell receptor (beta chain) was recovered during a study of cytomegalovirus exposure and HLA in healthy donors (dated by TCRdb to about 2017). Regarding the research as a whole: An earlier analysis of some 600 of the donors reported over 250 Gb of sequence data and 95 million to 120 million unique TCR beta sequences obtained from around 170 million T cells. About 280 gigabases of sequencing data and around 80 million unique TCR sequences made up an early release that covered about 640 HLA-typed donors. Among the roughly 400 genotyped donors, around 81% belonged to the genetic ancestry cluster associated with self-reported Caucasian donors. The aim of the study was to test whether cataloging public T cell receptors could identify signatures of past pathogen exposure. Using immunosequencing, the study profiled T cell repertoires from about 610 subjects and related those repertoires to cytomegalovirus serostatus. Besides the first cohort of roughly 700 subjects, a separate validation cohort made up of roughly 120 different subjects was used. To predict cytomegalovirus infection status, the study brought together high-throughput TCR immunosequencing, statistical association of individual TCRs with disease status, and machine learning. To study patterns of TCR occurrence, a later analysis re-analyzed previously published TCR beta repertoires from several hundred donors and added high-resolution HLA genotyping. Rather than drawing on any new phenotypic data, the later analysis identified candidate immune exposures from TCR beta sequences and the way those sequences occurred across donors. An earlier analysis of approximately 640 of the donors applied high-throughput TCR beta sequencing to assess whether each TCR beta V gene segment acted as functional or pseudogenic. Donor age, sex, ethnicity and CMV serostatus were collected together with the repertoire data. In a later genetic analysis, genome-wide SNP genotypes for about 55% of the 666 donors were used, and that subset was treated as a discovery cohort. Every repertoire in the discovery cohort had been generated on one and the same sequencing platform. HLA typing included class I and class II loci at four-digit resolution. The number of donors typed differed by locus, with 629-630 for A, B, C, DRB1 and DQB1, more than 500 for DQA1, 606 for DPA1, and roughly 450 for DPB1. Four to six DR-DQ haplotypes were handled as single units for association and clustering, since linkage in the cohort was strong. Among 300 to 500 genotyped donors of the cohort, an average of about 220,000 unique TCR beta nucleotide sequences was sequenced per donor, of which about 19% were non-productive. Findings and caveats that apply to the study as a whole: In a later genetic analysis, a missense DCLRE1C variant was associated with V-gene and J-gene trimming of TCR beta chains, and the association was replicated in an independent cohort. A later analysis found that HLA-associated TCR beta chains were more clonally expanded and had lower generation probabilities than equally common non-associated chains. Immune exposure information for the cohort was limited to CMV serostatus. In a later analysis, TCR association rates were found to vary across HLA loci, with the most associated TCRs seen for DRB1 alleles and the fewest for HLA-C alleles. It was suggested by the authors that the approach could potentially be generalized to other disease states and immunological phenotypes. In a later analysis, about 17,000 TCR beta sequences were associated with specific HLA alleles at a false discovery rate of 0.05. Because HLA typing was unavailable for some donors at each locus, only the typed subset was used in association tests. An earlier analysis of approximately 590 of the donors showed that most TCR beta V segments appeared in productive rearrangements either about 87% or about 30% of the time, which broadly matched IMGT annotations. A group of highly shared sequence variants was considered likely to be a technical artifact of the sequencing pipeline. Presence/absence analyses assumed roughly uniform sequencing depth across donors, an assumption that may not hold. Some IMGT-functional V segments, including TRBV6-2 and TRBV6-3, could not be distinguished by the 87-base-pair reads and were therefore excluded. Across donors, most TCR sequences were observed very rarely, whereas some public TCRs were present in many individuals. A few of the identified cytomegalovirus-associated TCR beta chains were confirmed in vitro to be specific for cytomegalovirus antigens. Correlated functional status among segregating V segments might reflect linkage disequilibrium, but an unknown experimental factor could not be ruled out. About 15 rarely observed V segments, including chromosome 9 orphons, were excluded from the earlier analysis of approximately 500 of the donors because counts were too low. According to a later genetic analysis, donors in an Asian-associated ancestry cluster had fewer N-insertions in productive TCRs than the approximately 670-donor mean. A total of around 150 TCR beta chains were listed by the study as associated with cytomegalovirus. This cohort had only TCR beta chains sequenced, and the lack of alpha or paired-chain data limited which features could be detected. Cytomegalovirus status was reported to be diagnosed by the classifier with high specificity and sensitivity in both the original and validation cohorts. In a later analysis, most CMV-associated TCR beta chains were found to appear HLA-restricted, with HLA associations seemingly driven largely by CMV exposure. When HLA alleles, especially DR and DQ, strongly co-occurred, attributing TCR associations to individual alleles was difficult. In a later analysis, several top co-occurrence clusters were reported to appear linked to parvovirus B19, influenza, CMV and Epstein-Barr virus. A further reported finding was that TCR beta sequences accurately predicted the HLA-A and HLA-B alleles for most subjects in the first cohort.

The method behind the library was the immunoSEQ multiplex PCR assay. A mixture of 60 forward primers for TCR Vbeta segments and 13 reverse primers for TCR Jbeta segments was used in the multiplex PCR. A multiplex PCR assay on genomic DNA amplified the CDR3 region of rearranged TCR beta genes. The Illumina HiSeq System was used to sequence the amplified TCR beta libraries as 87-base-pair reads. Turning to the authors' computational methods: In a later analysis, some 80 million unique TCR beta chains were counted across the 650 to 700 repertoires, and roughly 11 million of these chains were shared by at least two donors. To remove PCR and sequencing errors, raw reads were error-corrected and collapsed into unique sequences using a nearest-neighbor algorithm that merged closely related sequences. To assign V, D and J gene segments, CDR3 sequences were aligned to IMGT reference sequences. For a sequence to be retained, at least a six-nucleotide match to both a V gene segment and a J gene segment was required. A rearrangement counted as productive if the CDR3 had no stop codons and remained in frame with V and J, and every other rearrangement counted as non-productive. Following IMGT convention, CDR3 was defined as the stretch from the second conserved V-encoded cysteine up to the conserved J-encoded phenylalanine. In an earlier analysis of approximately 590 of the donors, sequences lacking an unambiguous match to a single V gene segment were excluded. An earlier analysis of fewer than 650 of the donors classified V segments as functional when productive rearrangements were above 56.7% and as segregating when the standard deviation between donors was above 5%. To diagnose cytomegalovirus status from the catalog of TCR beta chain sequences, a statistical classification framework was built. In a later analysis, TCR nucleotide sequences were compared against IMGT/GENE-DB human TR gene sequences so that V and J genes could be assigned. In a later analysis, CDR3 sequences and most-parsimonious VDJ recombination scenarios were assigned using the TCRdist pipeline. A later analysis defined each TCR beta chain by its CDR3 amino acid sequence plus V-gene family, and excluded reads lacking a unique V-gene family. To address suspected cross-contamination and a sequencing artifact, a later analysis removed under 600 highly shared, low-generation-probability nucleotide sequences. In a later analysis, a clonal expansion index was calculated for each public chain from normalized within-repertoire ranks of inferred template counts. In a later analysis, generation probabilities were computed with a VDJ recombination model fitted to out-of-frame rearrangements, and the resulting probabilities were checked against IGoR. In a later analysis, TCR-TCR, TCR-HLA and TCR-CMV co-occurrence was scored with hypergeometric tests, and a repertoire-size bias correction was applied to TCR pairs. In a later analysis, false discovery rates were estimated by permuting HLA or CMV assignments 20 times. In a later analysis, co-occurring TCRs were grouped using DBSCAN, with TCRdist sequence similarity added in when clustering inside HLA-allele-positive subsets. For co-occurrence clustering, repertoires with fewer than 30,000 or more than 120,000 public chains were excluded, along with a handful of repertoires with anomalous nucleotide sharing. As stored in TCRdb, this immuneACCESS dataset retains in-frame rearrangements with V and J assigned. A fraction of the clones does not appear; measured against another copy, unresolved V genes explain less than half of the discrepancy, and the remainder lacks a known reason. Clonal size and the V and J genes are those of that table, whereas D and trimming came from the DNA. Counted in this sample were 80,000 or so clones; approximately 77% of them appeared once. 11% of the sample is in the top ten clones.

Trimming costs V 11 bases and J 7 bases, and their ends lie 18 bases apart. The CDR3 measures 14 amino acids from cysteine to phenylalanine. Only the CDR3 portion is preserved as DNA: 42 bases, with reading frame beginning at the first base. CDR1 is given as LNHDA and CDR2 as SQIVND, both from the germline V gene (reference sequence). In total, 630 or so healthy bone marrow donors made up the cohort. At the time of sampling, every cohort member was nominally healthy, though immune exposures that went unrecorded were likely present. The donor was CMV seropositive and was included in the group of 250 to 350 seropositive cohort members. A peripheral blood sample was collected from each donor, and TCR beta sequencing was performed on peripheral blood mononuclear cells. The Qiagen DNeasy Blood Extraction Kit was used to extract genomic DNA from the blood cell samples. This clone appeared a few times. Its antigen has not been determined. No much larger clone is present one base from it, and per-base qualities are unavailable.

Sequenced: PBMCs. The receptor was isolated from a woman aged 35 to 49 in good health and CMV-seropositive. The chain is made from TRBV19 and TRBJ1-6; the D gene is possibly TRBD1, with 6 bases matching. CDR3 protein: CAAGRGGGNSPLHF. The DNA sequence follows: TGTGCCGCTGGTCGAGGGGGTGGCAATTCACCCCTCCACTTT.